The 14 T cell receptor beta chains presented below share a single source sample, sequenced in a study of cytomegalovirus exposure and HLA in healthy donors. Vbeta (60) and Jbeta (13) primers were used in the PCR. Assay: immunoSEQ multiplex PCR; the TCRdb copy retains only in-frame clones and omits some. The data hold 150,000 to 200,000 clones, with over 70% observed a single time. Sequencing was performed on PBMCs. The receptors stem from a man in his forties in good health and CMV-seropositive.

CDR3 DNA sequence: TGTGCCAGCAGCCTTCGGCAGGCCGATACCTACGAGCAGTACTTC. Protein: CASSLRQADTYEQYF. This chain connects TRBV4-2 to TRBJ2-7; D unclear. Germline CDR1 is LGHNA and CDR2 is YNFKEQ. With 4 bases removed from V and 2 bases from J, the gap between germline ends came to 15 bases. The CDR3 covers 15 residues.

The chain has TRBV6-5 and TRBJ1-2; D possibly corresponds to TRBD1 (6 bases). Germline lookup yields CDR1 MNHEY and CDR2 SVGAGI. The CDR3 spans 13 residues. The germline V and J ends were trimmed by 3 bases and 8 bases, with 13 bases remaining between them. The CDR3 DNA reads TGTGCCAGCAGTTATGGGGGCGCGAGGGGCTACACCTTC. It encodes CASSYGGARGYTF.

J is TRBJ1-6 and V is TRBV5-5; 8 positions match TRBD1. CDR1 SGHKS and CDR2 YYEKEE come from the germline V gene (reference sequence). The V segment lost 2 bases and the J segment 7 bases; nucleotides outside the gene matches: 2. CDR3 size: 14 residues. The CDR3 is CASSFHRGNSPLHF. As DNA, the CDR3 is TGTGCCAGCAGCTTCCACAGGGGGAATTCACCCCTCCACTTT.

The chain uses TRBV5-1 and TRBJ2-2; the D is unclear. With 4 bases removed from V and 0 bases from J, the gap between germline ends came to 10 bases. In germline, CDR1 is SGHRS, CDR2 YFSETQ. This CDR3 region has 15 residues. CDR3 coding DNA: TGCGCCAGCAGCCCAATTACACCGAACACCGGGGAGCTGTTTTTT. Protein sequence: CASSPITPNTGELFF.

This clone was seen a few times. CDR3 in DNA: TGTGCCTGGAGTGCTGGGCTAGCGGGCTACGAGCAGTACTTC. Protein product: CAWSAGLAGYEQYF. The chain combines TRBV30 with TRBJ2-7; 8 bases match TRBD2. There are 14 residues in the CDR3. Germline CDR1 is GTSNPN and CDR2 is SVGIG (reference sequence). J was trimmed by 3 bases and V by 1 base; bases with no gene match: 5.

The chain uses TRBV5-1 and TRBJ1-3; 8 nucleotides agree with TRBD1. The germline V gene encodes CDR1 SGHRS and CDR2 YFSETQ. The CDR3 extends over 16 amino acids. Trimming cost V 2 bases and J 0 bases; bases outside gene matches: 4. Written as DNA, the CDR3 is TGCGCCAGCAGCTTCCAGGGGGCCTTCTCTGGAAACACCATATATTTT. It is translated as CASSFQGAFSGNTIYF.

This clone has a handful of counts. CDR3 amino acids: CASSSPGQGYYEQYF. In DNA, the CDR3 is TGTGCCAGCAGTTCTCCGGGACAGGGTTACTACGAGCAGTACTTC. The rearrangement uses TRBV6-5 and TRBJ2-7, with 9 bases that match TRBD1. V was pared by 4 bases and J by 3 bases, with 7 bases of the junction left unmatched. The CDR3 consists of 15 residues. Germline-derived CDR1 and CDR2 are MNHEY and SVGAGI.

This chain links TRBV18 with TRBJ2-1, with 11 nucleotides matching TRBD2. V trimming: 5 bases; J trimming: 2 bases; junction bases outside the gene matches: 5. The CDR3 extends over 16 amino acids. Germline CDR1 reads KGHSH; CDR2 reads LQKENI. The DNA of the CDR3 is TGTGCCAGCTCATCGCTAGCGGGAGGAACCTACAATGAGCAGTTCTTC. Translating it yields CASSSLAGGTYNEQFF.

V usage is TRBV9 and J usage is TRBJ2-1; 9 nucleotides align to TRBD2. Germline loops: CDR1 SGDLS, CDR2 YYNGEE. The V gene end was trimmed by 0 bases and the J gene end by 2 bases; junction bases not matched to a gene: 6. CDR3 length: 17 residues. The CDR3 nucleotides are TGTGCCAGCAGCGTAGCTTTGATAGCGGGGGCCTACAATGAGCAGTTCTTC. This translates into CASSVALIAGAYNEQFF.

This clone was seen just once. The V call is TRBV14, the J call TRBJ1-1; 7 bases are shared with TRBD1. This CDR3 has 15 amino acids. Unmatched junction bases numbered 3, after V lost 1 base and J lost 1 base. Looked up from germline, CDR1 is SGHDN and CDR2 is FVKESK. The CDR3 coding sequence is TGTGCCAGCAGCCAAGCCGGGACAGCGAACACTGAAGCTTTCTTT. Translating gives CASSQAGTANTEAFF.

V is TRBV19 and J is TRBJ1-4; possibly TRBD1 for D (6 bases). CDR3 length: 15 residues. Germline CDR1 LNHDA, CDR2 SQIVND (reference sequence). Trimming shortened V by 3 bases and J by 4 bases, and 12 bases separated the two germline ends. CDR3 in DNA: TGTGCCAGTAGTATTATTGGACAGAATAATGAAAAACTGTTTTTT. Residues: CASSIIGQNNEKLFF. Full variable domain (rest looked up from reference TRBV19 and TRBJ1-4): DGGITQSPKYLFRKEGQNVTLSCEQNLNHDAMYWYRQDPGQGLRLIYYSQIVNDFQKGDIAEGYSVSREKKESFPLTVTSAQKNPTAFYLCASSIIGQNNEKLFFGSGTQLSVL.

The gene calls are TRBV18 and TRBJ2-1; 10 positions match TRBD2. V trimming: 6 bases; J trimming: 3 bases; junction bases outside the gene matches: 5. The V gene's germline CDR1 is KGHSH and CDR2 LQKENI. This CDR3 comprises 15 residues. Written as DNA, the CDR3 is TGTGCCAGCTCCCTCACTAGCGGGGACTACAATGAGCAGTTCTTC. As protein: CASSLTSGDYNEQFF.

The V call is TRBV5-5, the J call TRBJ1-5; D might be TRBD1 (5 bases). The ends were cut back, 0 bases at V and 5 bases at J, with 12 bases in the middle. CDR1 is SGHKS and CDR2 is YYEKEE in the germline V gene (reference sequence). The CDR3 is 15 residues long. The CDR3 protein is CASSLVLGGYQPQHF. In nucleotides, the CDR3 is TGTGCCAGCAGCTTGGTACTGGGGGGATATCAGCCCCAGCATTTT.

The rearrangement joins TRBV10-3 to TRBJ2-2; D may be TRBD1 (5 bases). The CDR3 spans 14 residues. Trimming shortened V by 3 bases and J by 0 bases, and 5 bases separated the two germline ends. Germline V lookup: CDR1 ENHRY, CDR2 SYGVKD. The CDR3 nucleotides are TGTGCCATCAGTGAAGGGGCGAACACCGGGGAGCTGTTTTTT. Translating gives CAISEGANTGELFF.